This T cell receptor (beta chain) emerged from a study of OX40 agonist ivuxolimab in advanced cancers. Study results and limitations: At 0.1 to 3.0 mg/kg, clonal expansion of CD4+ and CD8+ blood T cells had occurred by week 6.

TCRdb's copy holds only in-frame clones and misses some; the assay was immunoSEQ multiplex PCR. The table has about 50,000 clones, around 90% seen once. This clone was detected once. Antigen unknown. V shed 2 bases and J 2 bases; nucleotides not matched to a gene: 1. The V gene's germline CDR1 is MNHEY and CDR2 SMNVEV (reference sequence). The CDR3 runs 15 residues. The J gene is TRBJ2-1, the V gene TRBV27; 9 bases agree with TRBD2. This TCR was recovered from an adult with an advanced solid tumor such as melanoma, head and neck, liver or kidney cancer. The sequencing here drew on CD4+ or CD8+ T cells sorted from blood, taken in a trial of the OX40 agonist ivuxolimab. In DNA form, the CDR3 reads TGTGCCAGCAGTTTACGCGGGGGGGCCTACAATGAGCAGTTCTTC. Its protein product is CASSLRGGAYNEQFF.